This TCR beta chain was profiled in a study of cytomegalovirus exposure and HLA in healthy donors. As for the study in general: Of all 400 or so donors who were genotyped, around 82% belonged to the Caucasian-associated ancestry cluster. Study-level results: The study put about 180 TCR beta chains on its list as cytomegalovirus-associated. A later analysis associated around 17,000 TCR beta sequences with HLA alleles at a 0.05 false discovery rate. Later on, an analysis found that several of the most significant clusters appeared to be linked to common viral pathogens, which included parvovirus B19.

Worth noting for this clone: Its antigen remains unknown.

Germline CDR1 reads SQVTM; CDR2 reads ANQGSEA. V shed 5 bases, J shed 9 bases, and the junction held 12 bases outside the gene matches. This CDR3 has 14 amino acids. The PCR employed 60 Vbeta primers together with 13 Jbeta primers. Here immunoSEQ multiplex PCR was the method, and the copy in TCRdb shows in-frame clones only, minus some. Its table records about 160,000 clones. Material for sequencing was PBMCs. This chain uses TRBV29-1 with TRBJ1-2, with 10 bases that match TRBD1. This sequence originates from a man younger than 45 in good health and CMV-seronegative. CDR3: CSVPSGTGESRYTF. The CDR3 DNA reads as TGCAGCGTTCCATCGGGGACAGGGGAGTCGCGCTACACCTTC. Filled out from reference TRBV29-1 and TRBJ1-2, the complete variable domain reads SAVISQKPSRDICQRGTSLTIQCQVDSQVTMMFWYRQQPGQSLTLIATANQGSEATYESGFVIDKFPISRPNLTFSTLTVSNMSPEDSSIYLCSVPSGTGESRYTFGSGTRLTVV.